A single T cell receptor (beta chain) is shown here with its context. Antigen specificity is unknown. V trimming: 4 bases; J trimming: 4 bases; junction bases outside the gene matches: 6. Looked up from germline, CDR1 is SGHTA and CDR2 is FQGNSA. The CDR3 is 15 amino acids. TCRB transcripts that were expressed got sequenced, as all of the isolated RNA had been reverse transcribed. Clones were sequenced by immunoSEQ multiplex PCR, and TCRdb holds only the in-frame ones, with some missing. Of about 340,000 clones in the sample, less than 15% were seen once. The entry originates in a study of beta chain features in type 1 diabetes. Study-wide points: Moderately but significantly shorter TCRB CDR3s were found in Type 1 diabetes patients in all four CD4+ subsets. HLA effects on TCRB rearrangement stayed unresolved here. A PCR bias possibly favoring shorter templates would apply equally to patients and controls.

This chain uses TRBV7-2 with TRBJ1-5, with 8 bases that match TRBD1. Source material: naive CD4+ T cells from blood. This receptor was obtained from a woman aged 18-29 years with type 1 diabetes. The CDR3 DNA reads TGTGCCAGCAGCTCCGGACAGGGACGAAATCAGCCCCAGCATTTT. It yields the protein CASSSGQGRNQPQHF.